The 11 T cell receptor beta chains below all came from one sample that was sequenced in a study of early T cells in non-severe SARS-CoV-2 infection. In TCRdb, the 5' RACE reads were re-called with MiXCR into one record per CDR3 protein. There are tens of thousands of distinct CDR3 sequences in the sample; about 10% occur only once, and 6% to 8% lies in the top ten. Input material: whole blood. These receptor sequences come from an adult who was a healthcare worker with PCR-confirmed SARS-CoV-2 infection or an uninfected control (not recorded which).

The chain is built from TRBV7-6 and TRBJ1-3; 9 bases fit TRBD1. The CDR3 has 16 residues. J gave up 0 bases and V 5 bases, and 5 bases lay outside the gene matches. The germline CDR1 and CDR2 sequences are SGHVS and FNYEAQ. The CDR3 region has the DNA TGTGCCAGCAGCCCGGACAGGGGTCGCTCTGGAAACACCATATATTTT. Protein product: CASSPDRGRSGNTIYF.

Ten or more counts support this clonotype. V gene TRBV9 combines with J gene TRBJ2-3, with TRBD2 as a possible D gene (5 bases). Trimming shortened V by 0 bases and J by 6 bases, and 5 bases separated the two germline ends. The V gene's germline CDR1 is SGDLS and CDR2 YYNGEE. The CDR3 is made up of 12 amino acids. For the CDR3, the DNA is TGTGCCAGCAGCGTAGGAGGGGATACGCAGTATTTT. Its translation is CASSVGGDTQYF.

The chain is built from TRBV4-1 and TRBJ1-2, with 7 bases identical to TRBD1. The CDR3 has 14 residues. Germline V CDR1 and CDR2: MGHRA, YSYEKL. The V gene end was trimmed by 4 bases and the J gene end by 5 bases; junction bases not matched to a gene: 7. The CDR3 protein is CASSPQTGRYGYTF. As DNA, the CDR3 is TGCGCCAGCAGCCCCCAGACAGGGCGGTATGGCTACACCTTC.

The CDR3, as DNA: TGCGCCAGCCAGGGCCGAGGAGATACGCAGTATTTT. Protein product: CASQGRGDTQYF. The chain carries TRBV10-2 and TRBJ2-3; weak D call: TRBD1 (5 bases). Trimming took 8 bases from V and 5 from J, leaving 11 bases between them. The CDR3 runs 12 residues. Germline V lookup: CDR1 WSHSY, CDR2 SAAADI.

This clonotype was found a few times. The chain carries TRBV12-3 or TRBV12-4 and TRBJ1-5, with D hard to call. The CDR3 contains 12 residues. The V gene lost 2 bases and the J gene lost 12 bases, with 11 bases spanning the gap. CDR3 protein: CASSLRLQIQHF. CDR3 DNA sequence: TGTGCCAGCAGTTTAAGGCTACAGATCCAGCATTTT.

This clonotype appeared a few times. The chain recombines TRBV5-1 with TRBJ1-2; D is undetermined. Trimming pared 1 base from V and 4 bases from J, leaving 11 bases between. This CDR3 contains 14 residues. Germline V gene lookup returns CDR1 SGHRS and CDR2 YFSETQ. The CDR3 loop is CASSLFVDAYGYTF. In DNA, the CDR3 is TGCGCCAGCAGCTTGTTTGTGGATGCCTATGGCTACACCTTC.

The chain recombines TRBV20-1 with TRBJ2-1; D is uncertain. The CDR3 runs to 12 residues. The V gene's germline CDR1 is DFQATT and CDR2 SNEGSKA (reference sequence). The ends were cut back, 6 bases at V and 5 bases at J, with 11 bases in the middle. CDR3 protein: CSAGRGNNEQFF. In DNA form, the CDR3 reads TGCAGTGCCGGTCGTGGGAACAATGAGCAGTTCTTC.

This clonotype was observed at least ten times. V is TRBV20-1 and J is TRBJ1-4; 9 nucleotides match TRBD1. The CDR3 sequence is 14 residues long. V dropped 1 base and J dropped 8; count of bases not matched to a gene: 5. Germline CDR1 DFQATT, CDR2 SNEGSKA (reference sequence). In DNA form, the CDR3 reads TGCAGTGCTAGAGCGGACAGGGGAGGAGAAAAACTGTTTTTT. It specifies CSARADRGGEKLFF.

The gene calls are TRBV12-3 or TRBV12-4 and TRBJ2-5, with 7 bases fitting TRBD2. Trimming at V came to 7 bases and at J to 5 bases, leaving 10 bases not matched to a gene. This CDR3 has 14 amino acids. The CDR3 nucleotides are TGTGCCAGCAAGGTTGCGGGAGCTGGGGAGACCCAGTACTTC. Its translation is CASKVAGAGETQYF.

This clonotype occurred a few times. The CDR3 loop reads CASRVPGTSVNNEQFF. For the CDR3, the DNA is TGTGCCAGCAGGGTTCCCGGGACTAGCGTAAACAATGAGCAGTTCTTC. The rearrangement joins TRBV6-1 to TRBJ2-1; 10 bases are a match to TRBD2. CDR3 size: 16 residues. Germline loops: CDR1 MNHNS, CDR2 SASEGT. V lost 6 bases, J lost 5 bases, and 10 bases stayed unmatched.

This clonotype turned up a few times. The rearrangement joins TRBV6-6 to TRBJ2-7; no clear D. From germline, CDR1 is MNHNY and CDR2 SVGAGI (reference sequence). Deletions cut 6 bases from V and 4 bases from J, with 13 bases between. The CDR3 covers 13 residues. Here the CDR3 DNA reads TGTGCCAGCAGCCCCCCAGGAAATTACGAGCAGTACTTC. Protein sequence: CASSPPGNYEQYF.